The T cell receptor (beta chain) under discussion was sequenced for a study of T cells in localized non-small cell lung cancer. Measured with immunoSEQ multiplex PCR; TCRdb has only the in-frame clones, and not every one. The sample has under 100,000 clones; around 90% are singletons. General study points: When the top 100 tumor clones were examined, a median approximately 57 of them also appeared in the adjacent lung, which was paired and uninvolved. Elevated circulating T cell density in blood was associated with longer overall survival.

A note on this clone: The antigen is not known.

V was pared by 5 bases and J by 7 bases, with 11 bases of the junction left unmatched. The germline V gene encodes CDR1 LNHDA and CDR2 SQIVND (reference sequence). CDR3 length equals 16 residues. The TCR sequence derives from a woman aged 35 to 69 with stage I squamous cell lung carcinoma. The source was peripheral blood, collected before any cancer treatment. The J gene is TRBJ2-1, the V gene TRBV19; 10 positions match TRBD1. Here the CDR3 reads CASSPMGQGFLNEQFF. DNA of the CDR3: TGTGCCAGTAGTCCAATGGGACAGGGGTTCTTGAATGAGCAGTTCTTC.